The 24 T cell receptor beta chains below were found in one sample sequenced in a study of shared clonotypes between healthy human individuals. Method: immunoSEQ multiplex PCR; TCRdb's copy keeps in-frame clones and lacks some. The sample holds under 700,000 clones, around 95% seen once. Naive CD8 cells lacked CD45RO, underwent positive selection for CCR7 and left out terminally differentiated effector memory CD45RA+ cells. Material: naive CD8+ T cells sorted from blood. The source of these receptors is a woman aged 30 to 39 in good health.

The chain carries TRBV28 and TRBJ2-7, with D unresolved. Germline V gives CDR1 MDHEN, CDR2 SYDVKM. The CDR3 has 12 amino acids. Trimming removed 7 bases from V and 0 bases from J, with 7 bases in between. The CDR3 nucleotides are TGTGCCAGCATAGGCAACTCCTACGAGCAGTACTTC. This translates into CASIGNSYEQYF.

The chain employs TRBV28 and TRBJ1-2; tentatively, D is TRBD1 (6 bases). V lost 5 bases and J lost 0, with 16 bases in between. CDR1 and CDR2 (germline): MDHEN, SYDVKM. This CDR3 is 16 amino acids long. CDR3 residues: CASSPTLRTANYGYTF. The CDR3 DNA reads as TGTGCCAGCAGTCCTACCTTGAGGACAGCTAACTATGGCTACACCTTC.

This chain connects TRBV19 to TRBJ1-5; no clear D. CDR3 length: 13 residues. V lost 5 bases to trimming and J lost 0 bases, with 5 bases between them. Germline-derived CDR1 and CDR2 are LNHDA and SQIVND (reference sequence). CDR3 nucleotide sequence: TGTGCCAGTAGTGCAAATAGCAATCAGCCCCAGCATTTT. This translates into CASSANSNQPQHF.

This clone was counted only a few times. The sample has other DNA sequences that encode this CDR3 too. The chain links TRBV19 to TRBJ1-5; D is ambiguous. The length of the CDR3 is 14 residues. The V end was cut by 3 bases, the J end by 0 bases, with 6 bases between. Germline-derived CDR1 and CDR2 are LNHDA and SQIVND (reference sequence). This chain's CDR3 is CASSIRDSNQPQHF. The CDR3 DNA follows: TGTGCCAGTAGTATTCGGGATAGCAATCAGCCCCAGCATTTT.

This chain connects TRBV19 to TRBJ2-1, with D perhaps TRBD1 or TRBD2 (5 bases each). The CDR3 consists of 15 residues. Trimming pared 6 bases from V and 0 bases from J, leaving 12 bases between. CDR1 is LNHDA, CDR2 SQIVND, per germline (reference sequence). The DNA of the CDR3 is TGTGCCAGTAGCAGGGACGGAAGCTCCTACAATGAGCAGTTCTTC. This gives the protein CASSRDGSSYNEQFF.

The chain couples TRBV21-1 to TRBJ1-1. TRBV21-1 represents a pseudogene. The length of the CDR3 is 16 residues. CDR3 loop: CASSISGYTIRTEAFF. In nucleotides, the CDR3 is TGTGCCAGCAGTATATCGGGCTACACAATTCGCACTGAAGCTTTCTTT.

The rearrangement joins TRBV15 to TRBJ2-5; D gene ambiguous. CDR3 length: 12 residues. Deletions cut 4 bases from V and 4 bases from J, with 7 bases between. The germline CDR1 and CDR2 sequences are LNHNV and YYDKDF (reference sequence). CDR3 region: CATSTVPETQYF. The CDR3 DNA reads as TGTGCCACCAGCACAGTACCAGAGACCCAGTACTTC.

This clone was detected only once. J is TRBJ2-1 and V is TRBV27; 9 bases line up with TRBD2. The V and J ends lost 2 bases and 4 bases, in that order; junction bases with no gene match: 6. The CDR3 totals 16 residues. CDR1 MNHEY and CDR2 SMNVEV come from the germline V gene (reference sequence). DNA of the CDR3: TGTGCCAGCAGTTTAGAGGCTAGCGGGGTGTACAATGAGCAGTTCTTC. Translated, it gives CASSLEASGVYNEQFF.

This clone was seen only once. This chain joins TRBV6-1 and TRBJ2-4; D gene ambiguous. The germline gives CDR1 MNHNS, CDR2 SASEGT. The CDR3 covers 12 residues. Trimming stripped 3 bases from V and 6 bases from J, with 6 bases between. This CDR3 is CASSDMGNIQYF. CDR3 DNA sequence: TGTGCCAGCAGTGACATGGGAAACATTCAGTACTTC.

The chain employs TRBV9 and TRBJ2-7, with D tentatively TRBD1 or TRBD2 (6 bases each). The CDR3 totals 13 residues. Germline V lookup: CDR1 SGDLS, CDR2 YYNGEE. V was trimmed by 1 base and J by 6 bases, leaving 11 bases between them. Here the CDR3 DNA reads TGTGCCAGCAGCGTAAGGGGGGCGGGCGAGCAGTACTTC. Translating it yields CASSVRGAGEQYF.

This rearrangement joins TRBV6-5 to TRBJ2-3, with TRBD1 as a possible D gene (5 bases). V lost 2 bases to trimming and J lost 1 base, with 10 bases between them. In germline, CDR1 is MNHEY, CDR2 SVGAGI. The CDR3 loop spans 15 amino acids. The CDR3 is CASSYTEGGTDTQYF. CDR3 bases: TGTGCCAGCAGTTACACTGAAGGGGGCACAGATACGCAGTATTTT.

J is TRBJ1-2 and V is TRBV19, with 7 bases lining up with TRBD1. Germline assignment: CDR1 LNHDA and CDR2 SQIVND (reference sequence). With V trimmed by 8 bases and J by 2 bases, 11 bases remained unmatched. This CDR3 spans 15 amino acids. CDR3 protein: CASGPPGQLNYGYTF. The CDR3 DNA reads TGTGCCAGTGGGCCACCGGGACAGCTCAACTATGGCTACACCTTC.

This clone was seen once. The chain recombines TRBV28 with TRBJ2-1, with TRBD2 matching 9 bases. The CDR3 has 14 amino acids. The germline V gene has CDR1 MDHEN and CDR2 SYDVKM. The trim removed 2 bases at V and 10 bases at J, leaving 6 bases unmatched. The CDR3 region is CASSLAGGTWEQFF. The DNA of the CDR3 is TGTGCCAGCAGTTTAGCGGGAGGGACTTGGGAGCAGTTCTTC. Together with reference TRBV28 and TRBJ2-1, the CDR3 gives the full variable domain: DVKVTQSSRYLVKRTGEKVFLECVQDMDHENMFWYRQDPGLGLRLIYFSYDVKMKEKGDIPEGYSVSREKKERFSLILESASTNQTSMYLCASSLAGGTWEQFFGPGTRLTVL.

J is TRBJ1-5 and V is TRBV5-1, with TRBD1 identical over 8 bases. The junction had 17 bases not matched to a gene; V was cut back by 5 bases and J by 4 bases. This CDR3 has 18 residues. Looked up from germline, CDR1 is SGHRS and CDR2 is YFSETQ. The DNA of the CDR3 is TGCGCCAGCAGTCCTAGTCCCGGGACAGGAGGAAAAAATCAGCCCCAGCATTTT. This codes for CASSPSPGTGGKNQPQHF.

The gene calls are TRBV4-1 and TRBJ2-7; D possibly corresponds to TRBD2 (5 bases). The CDR3 consists of 15 residues. Germline V gene data show CDR1 as MGHRA and CDR2 as YSYEKL. The V gene lost 0 bases and the J gene lost 4 bases, with 13 bases spanning the gap. CDR3 protein: CASSQEDPPGYEQYF. CDR3 coding DNA: TGCGCCAGCAGCCAAGAGGATCCCCCGGGGTACGAGCAGTACTTC.

This chain links TRBV29-1 with TRBJ1-3; D remains unclear. V lost 0 bases, J lost 2 bases, and 11 bases lay in between. Germline assignment: CDR1 SQVTM and CDR2 ANQGSEA. The length of the CDR3 is 15 residues. The CDR3 bases are TGCAGCGTTGAAGATCTGGGCAGACCTGGAAACACCATATATTTT. It is translated as CSVEDLGRPGNTIYF.

This chain joins TRBV4-2 and TRBJ2-7, with D possibly TRBD2 on 6 matching bases. Trimming stripped 0 bases from V and 3 bases from J, with 9 bases between. This CDR3 is built from 14 residues. CDR1 is LGHNA, CDR2 YNFKEQ, per germline. CDR3 loop: CASSQEWGLYEQYF. Written as DNA, the CDR3 is TGTGCCAGCAGCCAAGAATGGGGACTCTACGAGCAGTACTTC.

The chain links TRBV4-1 to TRBJ2-3; D is possibly TRBD1 (7 bases). V lost 3 bases and J 6 bases, leaving 13 bases between the germline ends. CDR3 length: 14 residues. In germline, CDR1 is MGHRA, CDR2 YSYEKL. The CDR3 reads CASSHRGTVDTQYF. The DNA for the CDR3 is TGCGCCAGCAGCCATCGCGGGACAGTTGATACGCAGTATTTT.

This chain links TRBV10-1 with TRBJ2-7; TRBD2 aligns across 10 bases. This CDR3 has 14 residues. Germline-derived CDR1 and CDR2 are WNHNN and SYGVQD (reference sequence). Unmatched junction bases numbered 2, after V lost 4 bases and J lost 2 bases. CDR3 sequence (DNA): TGCGCCAGCAGTGCCCTAGCGGGAGCCTACGAGCAGTACTTC. Its protein product is CASSALAGAYEQYF.

V usage is TRBV6-7 and J usage is TRBJ2-7; TRBD1 matches 12 bases. TRBV6-7 is an ORF, with its function uncertain. With V trimmed by 5 bases and J by 3 bases, 5 bases remained unmatched. The CDR3 is made up of 15 amino acids. The CDR3 sequence: CASSNRDRGLYEQYF. CDR3 bases: TGTGCCAGCAGTAACCGGGACAGGGGGCTCTACGAGCAGTACTTC.

The chain couples TRBV16 to TRBJ1-1; D ambiguous. The CDR3 is made up of 14 amino acids. The germline gives CDR1 KGHSY, CDR2 FQNENV. The V end was cut by 0 bases, the J end by 1 base, with 6 bases between. CDR3 region: CASSQSDGNTEAFF. CDR3 nucleotides: TGTGCCAGCAGCCAATCCGACGGGAACACTGAAGCTTTCTTT.

The chain joins TRBV27 to TRBJ2-2, with a weak D call TRBD2 (6 bases). V gave up 8 bases and J gave up 6 bases, with 16 bases separating them. CDR3 length: 14 amino acids. The V gene's germline CDR1 is MNHEY and CDR2 SMNVEV (reference sequence). The CDR3 sequence: CASCPGGTAGELFF. For the CDR3, the DNA is TGTGCCAGCTGCCCAGGAGGGACGGCCGGGGAGCTGTTTTTT.

V and J are TRBV5-4 and TRBJ1-2; D is unclear. The CDR3 loop spans 12 amino acids. Germline V gene data show CDR1 as SGHNT and CDR2 as YYREEE (reference sequence). Trimming stripped 4 bases from V and 2 bases from J, with 6 bases between. Written as DNA, the CDR3 is TGTGCCAGCAGCGGTAACAACTATGGCTACACCTTC. Translation: CASSGNNYGYTF.

The chain is built from TRBV5-1 and TRBJ1-1; D is perhaps TRBD1 (5 bases). The germline V gene has CDR1 SGHRS and CDR2 YFSETQ. The germline V and J ends were trimmed by 4 bases and 1 base, with 5 bases remaining between them. This CDR3 is built from 12 residues. For the CDR3, the DNA is TGCGCCAGCAGCCAGGGGAACACTGAAGCTTTCTTT. Translated: CASSQGNTEAFF.